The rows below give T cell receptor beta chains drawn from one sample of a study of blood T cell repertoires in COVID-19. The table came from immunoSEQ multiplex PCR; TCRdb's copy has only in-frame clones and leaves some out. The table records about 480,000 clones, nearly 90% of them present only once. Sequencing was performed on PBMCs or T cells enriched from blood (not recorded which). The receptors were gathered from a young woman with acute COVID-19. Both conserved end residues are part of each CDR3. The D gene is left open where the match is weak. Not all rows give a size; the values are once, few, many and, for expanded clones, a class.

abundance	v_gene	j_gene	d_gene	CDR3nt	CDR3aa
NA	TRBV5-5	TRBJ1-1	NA	TGTGCCAGCAGCCCACTCCTTGAAGGGAGGATCGCTGAAGCTTTCTTT	CASSPLLEGRIAEAFF
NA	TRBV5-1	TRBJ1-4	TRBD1	TGCGCCAGCAGCTTGACAGGGGAGAGGGGGAGTGAAAAACTGTTTTTT	CASSLTGERGSEKLFF
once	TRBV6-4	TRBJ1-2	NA	TGTGCCGCCTCTATTCTCAGGGGTACCTATGGCTACACCTTC	CAASILRGTYGYTF
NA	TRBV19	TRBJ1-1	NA	TGTGCCAGTACCAACACAGCAACGAACACTGAAGCTTTCTTT	CASTNTATNTEAFF
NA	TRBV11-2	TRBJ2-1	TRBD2	TGTGCCAGCAGCTCGACGAGGACTAGCGGGAGTTACAATGAGCAGTTCTTC	CASSSTRTSGSYNEQFF
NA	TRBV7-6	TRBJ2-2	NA	TGTGCCAGCAGCTCGAAGCCGGGGGGCAGAATCGGGGAGCTGTTTTTT	CASSSKPGGRIGELFF
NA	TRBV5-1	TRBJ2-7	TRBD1	TGCGCCAGCAGCAGCGGACAGGGGAGCTCCTACGAGCAGTACTTC	CASSSGQGSSYEQYF
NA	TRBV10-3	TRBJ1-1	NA	TGTGCCATCAGTGAGTCGCAGGGGAAAGGCACTGAAGCTTTCTTT	CAISESQGKGTEAFF
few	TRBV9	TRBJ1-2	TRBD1	TGTGCCAGCAGCAGAACGGGACAGGGGACCTATGGCTACACCTTC	CASSRTGQGTYGYTF
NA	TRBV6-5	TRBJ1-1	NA	TGTGCCAGCCCGGCCAGGGGCCAGGAAGCTTTCTTT	CASPARGQEAFF
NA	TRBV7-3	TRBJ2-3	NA	TGTGCCAGCAGCGCGGTCGGTGATCGTAATACGCAGTATTTT	CASSAVGDRNTQYF
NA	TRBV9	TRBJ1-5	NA	TGTGCCAGCAGCGCTACGATAGGGGGTACTGATCAGCCCCAGCATTTT	CASSATIGGTDQPQHF
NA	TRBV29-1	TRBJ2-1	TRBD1	TGCAGCGTTGTGTCAGGGGGCAATGAGCAGTTCTTC	CSVVSGGNEQFF
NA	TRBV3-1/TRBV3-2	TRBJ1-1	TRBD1	TGTGCCAGCAGCCAAGCAGGGGGGAACACTGAAGCTTTCTTT	CASSQAGGNTEAFF
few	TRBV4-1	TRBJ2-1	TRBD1	TGCGCCAGCAGCCGACAGGGAATGATAATTTCCTACAATGAGCAGTTCTTC	CASSRQGMIISYNEQFF
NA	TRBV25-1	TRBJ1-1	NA	TGTGCCAGCAGTGAATCTCCGGGGAAGACTGAAGCTTTCTTT	CASSESPGKTEAFF
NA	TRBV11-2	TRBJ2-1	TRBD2	TGTGCCAGCAGCACTAGCGGGAGGCTATCCTACAATGAGCAGTTCTTC	CASSTSGRLSYNEQFF
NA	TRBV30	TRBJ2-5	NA	TGTGCCTGGAGACGACTCGAAGAGACCCAGTACTTC	CAWRRLEETQYF
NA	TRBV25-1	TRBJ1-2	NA	TGTGCCAGCAGTGAAGGGTGGCAGGGGCGCGAGCACTATGGCTACACCTTC	CASSEGWQGREHYGYTF
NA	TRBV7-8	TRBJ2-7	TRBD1	TGTGCCAGCAGTCGAGGGACAGGGACGAACGAGCAGTACTTC	CASSRGTGTNEQYF
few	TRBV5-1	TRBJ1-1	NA	TGCGCCAGCAGCCCCCCATCCCCCGGGAACACTGAAGCTTTCTTT	CASSPPSPGNTEAFF
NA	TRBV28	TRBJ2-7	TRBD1	TGTGCCAGCACTTCCGGGACAGCAACCTACGAGCAGTACTTC	CASTSGTATYEQYF
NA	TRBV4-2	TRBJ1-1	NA	TGTGCCAGCAGCCATGAGCTCGGGGATGAAGCTTTCTTT	CASSHELGDEAFF
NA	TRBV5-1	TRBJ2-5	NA	TGCGCCAGCAGCTTGGGACAGGCTCACCAAGAGACCCAGTACTTC	CASSLGQAHQETQYF
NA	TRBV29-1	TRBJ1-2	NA	TGCAGCGTTGAAGATCGAGTAGGGGCGGGCTACACCTTC	CSVEDRVGAGYTF
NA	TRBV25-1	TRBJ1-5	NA	TGTGCCAGCAGTGAATCTGGAGCTAATCAGCCCCAGCATTTT	CASSESGANQPQHF
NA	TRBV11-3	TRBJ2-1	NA	TGTGCCAGCAGCCCTCATAGCGGCTACAATGAGCAGTTCTTC	CASSPHSGYNEQFF
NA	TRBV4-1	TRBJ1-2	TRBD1	TGCGCCAGCAGCCCTGTGACAGGGGGCGCAGGGAACTATGGCTACACCTTC	CASSPVTGGAGNYGYTF
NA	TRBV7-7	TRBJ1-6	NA	TGTGCTAGCAATTCCCGGGACACGAATTCACCCCTCCACTTT	CASNSRDTNSPLHF
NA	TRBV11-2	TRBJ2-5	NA	TGTGCCAGCAGCGATGGGACTCAAGAGACCCAGTACTTC	CASSDGTQETQYF
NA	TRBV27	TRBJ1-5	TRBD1	TGTGCCAGCCAAAGACAGGGGGGCATTTTAGAGCCCCAGCATTTT	CASQRQGGILEPQHF
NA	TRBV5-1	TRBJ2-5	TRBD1	TGCGCCAGCAGCGGGGGACAGGGAGAGGAGACCCAGTACTTC	CASSGGQGEETQYF